This note documents a single T cell receptor beta chain sequence. The CDR3 is 14 residues long. V shed 1 base, J shed 7 bases, and the junction held 6 bases outside the gene matches. Germline V gene data show CDR1 as SGHTA and CDR2 as FQGNSA. The record originates from a study of blood T cell repertoires in COVID-19. Original analysis: By means of reference gene primer amplification, nucleated cell counts were estimated. Sequencing was performed with immunoSEQ multiplex PCR; in TCRdb, only in-frame clones are kept and a portion is missing. V and J calls and clone size are as listed in that table; D and trimming were resolved from the DNA. The sample includes under 350,000 clones, around nine tenths of them seen just once.

Source material: peripheral blood. This TCR was sampled from a woman in her thirties with COVID-19, enrolled during active disease. This chain connects TRBV7-2 to TRBJ2-5; TRBD1 matches at 7 bases. In DNA, the CDR3 is TGTGCCAGCAGCTTAGACAGGGGCAGAGGGACCCAGTACTTC. Protein: CASSLDRGRGTQYF. Combining the CDR3 with reference TRBV7-2 and TRBJ2-5 gives the whole variable domain GAGVSQSPSNKVTEKGKDVELRCDPISGHTALYWYRQSLGQGLEFLIYFQGNSAPDKSGLPSDRFSAERTGGSVSTLTIQRTQQEDSAVYLCASSLDRGRGTQYFGPGTRLLVL.